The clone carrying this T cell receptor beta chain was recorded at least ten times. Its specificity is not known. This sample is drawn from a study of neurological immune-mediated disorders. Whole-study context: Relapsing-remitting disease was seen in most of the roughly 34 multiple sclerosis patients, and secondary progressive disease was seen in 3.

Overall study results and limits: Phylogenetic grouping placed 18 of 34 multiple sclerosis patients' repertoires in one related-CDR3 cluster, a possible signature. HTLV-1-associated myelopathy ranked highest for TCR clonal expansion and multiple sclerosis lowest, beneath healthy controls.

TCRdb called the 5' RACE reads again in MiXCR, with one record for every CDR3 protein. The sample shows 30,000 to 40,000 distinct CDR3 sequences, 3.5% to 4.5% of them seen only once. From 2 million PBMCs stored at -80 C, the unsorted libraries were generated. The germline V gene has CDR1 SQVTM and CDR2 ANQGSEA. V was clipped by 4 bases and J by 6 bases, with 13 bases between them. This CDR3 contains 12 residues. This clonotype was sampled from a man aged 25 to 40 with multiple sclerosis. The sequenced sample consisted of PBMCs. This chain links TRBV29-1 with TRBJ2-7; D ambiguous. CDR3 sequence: CSVAPTLFEQYF. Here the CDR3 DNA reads TGCAGCGTTGCGCCCACTTTATTCGAGCAGTACTTC.